This T cell receptor (beta chain) was retrieved from a study of T-cell memory formation after mild COVID-19. Whole-study context: The study found TCR clusters largely donor specific. The study's findings and limits: The pre-infection memory compartment contained some responding clones, suggesting cross-reactive memory joined.

It was 5'RACE with constant-segment primers that produced the TCR alpha and TCR beta cDNA libraries, which carried sample barcodes and UMIs. Via MiXCR, TCRdb re-called the 5' RACE reads, giving one row per CDR3 protein. This table has around 430,000 distinct CDR3 sequences, 16% appearing once. This clonotype was detected a few times. Its antigen is undetermined. Sequencing used PBMCs or a T cell subset sorted from them (not recorded which). This TCR derives from a man younger than 30 who had mild COVID-19 (a few samples of this study predate the infection). Cell type and time point are not known.

CDR3 region: CASSQNQGGYYEQYF. The CDR3 region has the DNA TGTGCCAGCAGCCAAAACCAGGGGGGATACTACGAGCAGTACTTC. The gene calls are TRBV7-2 and TRBJ2-7, with D maybe TRBD1 (7 bases). The CDR3 sequence is 15 residues long. The germline gives CDR1 SGHTA, CDR2 FQGNSA. V lost 5 bases to trimming and J lost 3 bases, with 17 bases between them.